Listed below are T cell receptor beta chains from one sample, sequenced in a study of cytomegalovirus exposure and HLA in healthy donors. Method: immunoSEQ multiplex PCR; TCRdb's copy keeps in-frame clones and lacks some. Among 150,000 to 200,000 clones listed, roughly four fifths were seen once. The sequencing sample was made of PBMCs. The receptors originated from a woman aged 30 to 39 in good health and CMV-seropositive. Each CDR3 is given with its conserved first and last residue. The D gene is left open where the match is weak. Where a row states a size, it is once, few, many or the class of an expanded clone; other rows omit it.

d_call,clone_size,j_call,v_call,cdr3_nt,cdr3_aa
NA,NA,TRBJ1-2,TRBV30,TGTGCCTGGAGTTTTCCCGACACGGAATACCTCTATGGCTACACCTTC,CAWSFPDTEYLYGYTF
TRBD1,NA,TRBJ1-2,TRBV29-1,TGCAGCGTTGAACACTCGGGGACAGGGGGCTATGGCTACACCTTC,CSVEHSGTGGYGYTF
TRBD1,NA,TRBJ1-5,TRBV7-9,TGTGCCAGCAGTTACGGGACAGCGATTAGCAATCAGCCCCAGCATTTT,CASSYGTAISNQPQHF
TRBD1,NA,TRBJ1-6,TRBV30,TGTGCCGTGAGGGGGACAGGAAATTCACCCCTCCACTTT,CAVRGTGNSPLHF
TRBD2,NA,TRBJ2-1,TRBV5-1,TGCGCCAGCAGCAGACTAGCGGGAGGAGGCAATGAGCAGTTCTTC,CASSRLAGGGNEQFF
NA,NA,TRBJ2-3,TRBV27,TGTGCCAGCACCGACAGTTCAGATACGCAGTATTTT,CASTDSSDTQYF
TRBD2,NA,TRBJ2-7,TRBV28,TGTGCCAGCAGTTCTAGCGGGGGGACTCACTACGAGCAGTACTTC,CASSSSGGTHYEQYF
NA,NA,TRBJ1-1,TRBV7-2,TGTGCCAGCAGCTTGGGCTTAGACCGCCGGAGGGTAGAAGCTTTCTTT,CASSLGLDRRRVEAFF
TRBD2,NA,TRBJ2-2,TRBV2,TGTGCCAGCAGCAGACTAGCGGCCCCCGGGGAGCTGTTTTTT,CASSRLAAPGELFF
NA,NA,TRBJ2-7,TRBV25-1,TGTGCCAGCAGGACAGGTACCACCTACGAGCAGTACTTC,CASRTGTTYEQYF
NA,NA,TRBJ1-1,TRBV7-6,TGTGCCAGCAGCTTAGATAGTTGGAACACTGAAGCTTTCTTT,CASSLDSWNTEAFF
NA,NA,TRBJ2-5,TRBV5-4,TGTGCCAGCAGCTTTAAGGGGACAAAGACCCAGTACTTC,CASSFKGTKTQYF
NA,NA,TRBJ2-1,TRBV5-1,TGCGCCAGCAGCGTCCGGGACACGCACAATGAGCAGTTCTTC,CASSVRDTHNEQFF
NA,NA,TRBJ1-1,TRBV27,TGTGCCAGCAGGTACCAGGGGTCTGGGGTTAACACTGAAGCTTTCTTT,CASRYQGSGVNTEAFF
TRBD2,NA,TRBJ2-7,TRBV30,TGTGCCTGGAGTGGACTAGCGGGCCTGGTCTCCTACGAGCAGTACTTC,CAWSGLAGLVSYEQYF
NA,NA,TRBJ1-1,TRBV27,TGTGCCAGCAGCCATCCCTCGGGGTACACTGAAGCTTTCTTT,CASSHPSGYTEAFF
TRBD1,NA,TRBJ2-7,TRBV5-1,TGCGCCAGCAGCGTACGGCCGGGACAGGGCAGCGAGCAGTACTTC,CASSVRPGQGSEQYF
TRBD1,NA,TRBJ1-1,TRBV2,TGTGCCAGCAGTGGGACAGGGACGAACACTGAAGCTTTCTTT,CASSGTGTNTEAFF
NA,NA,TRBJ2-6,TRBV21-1,TGTGCCAGCCTGCCCAGGGCTCACTCTGGGGCCAACGTCCTGACTTTC,CASLPRAHSGANVLTF
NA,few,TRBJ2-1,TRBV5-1,TGCGCCAGCAGCTTAGGTAGGGAGGATGAGCAGTTCTTC,CASSLGREDEQFF
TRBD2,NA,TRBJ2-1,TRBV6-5,TGTGCCAGCAGTAGGGGGACTAGCGGTAATGAGCAGTTCTTC,CASSRGTSGNEQFF
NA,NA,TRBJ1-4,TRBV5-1,TGCGCCAGCAGCGCCCAAGGACAGCCAAATGAAAAACTGTTTTTT,CASSAQGQPNEKLFF
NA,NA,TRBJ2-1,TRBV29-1,TGCAGCGTCGAGGATGAGCAGTTCTTC,CSVEDEQFF
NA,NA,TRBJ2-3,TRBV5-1,TGCGCCAGCAGCATCCCAGTGGACAGACTACCGACAGATACGCAGTATTTT,CASSIPVDRLPTDTQYF
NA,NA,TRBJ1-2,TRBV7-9,TGTGCCAGCAGCCTAGAGGACAGCTATGGCTACACCTTC,CASSLEDSYGYTF
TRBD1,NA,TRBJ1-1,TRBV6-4,TGTGCCAGCAGTCCCGGGACAGGTGTTGCTTTCTTT,CASSPGTGVAFF
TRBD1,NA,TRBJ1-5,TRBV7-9,TGTTCCAGCAGCGGAAATGTAAGGGACAGAGATCGGCCCCAGCATTTT,CSSSGNVRDRDRPQHF
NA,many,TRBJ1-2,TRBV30,TGTGCCTGGAGTGTTATAACAGAGGGCTACACCTTC,CAWSVITEGYTF
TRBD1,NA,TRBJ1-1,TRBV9,TGTGCCAGCAGCGCCGGACAGGGGAACACTGAAGCTTTCTTT,CASSAGQGNTEAFF
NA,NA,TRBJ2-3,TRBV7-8,TGTGCCAGCAGCTTAGCTCTTCGTACAAGCACAGATACGCAGTATTTT,CASSLALRTSTDTQYF
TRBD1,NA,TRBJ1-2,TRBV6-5,TGTGCCAGCAGTCGGACAGGAGGGTATGGCTACACCTTC,CASSRTGGYGYTF
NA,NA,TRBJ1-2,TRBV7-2,TGTGCCAGCAGCTTACCCCGGGGCTATGGCTACACCTTC,CASSLPRGYGYTF
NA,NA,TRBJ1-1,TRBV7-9,TGTGCCAGCAGCCGCACCTCAGGGTCTAATTTGGACACTGAAGCTTTCTTT,CASSRTSGSNLDTEAFF
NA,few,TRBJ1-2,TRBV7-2,TGTGCCAGCAGCTTAGTCAGGGTGGGGGACTTCTATGGCTACACCTTC,CASSLVRVGDFYGYTF
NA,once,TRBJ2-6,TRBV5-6,TGTGCCAGCCTCCGATGGGGGCTCTCTGGGGCCAACGTCCTGACTTTC,CASLRWGLSGANVLTF
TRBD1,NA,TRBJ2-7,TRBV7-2,TGTGCCAGCAGCCGGCGGACAGGGGAGTCGTACGAGCAGTACTTC,CASSRRTGESYEQYF
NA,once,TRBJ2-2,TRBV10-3,TGTGCCATCAGCCCACATACGAACACCGGGGAGCTGTTTTTT,CAISPHTNTGELFF
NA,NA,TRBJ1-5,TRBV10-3,TGTGCCATCAGTGAGCCGGGACTGGGTAATCAGCCCCAGCATTTT,CAISEPGLGNQPQHF
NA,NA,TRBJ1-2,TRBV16,TGTGCCAGCAGCCTTCAAACTAACTATGGCTACACCTTC,CASSLQTNYGYTF
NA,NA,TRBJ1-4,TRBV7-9,TGTTCCAGCAGCTTACAAGGGGAGGGTGAAAAACTGTTTTTT,CSSSLQGEGEKLFF
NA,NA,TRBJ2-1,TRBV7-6,TGTGCCAGCAGCTTAGATCTAAGCGGGGAGCAGTTCTTC,CASSLDLSGEQFF
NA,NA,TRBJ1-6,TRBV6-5,TGTGCCAGCAGTTACGTTTCAGGACAGATTTCACCCCTCCACTTT,CASSYVSGQISPLHF
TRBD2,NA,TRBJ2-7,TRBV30,TGTGCCTGGAGTCCCCGGGGGGGGCCGCTACCCTACGAGCAGTACTTC,CAWSPRGGPLPYEQYF
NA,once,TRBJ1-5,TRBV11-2,TGTGCCAGCAGCTTATCAGGGGGCAATCAGCCCCAGCATTTT,CASSLSGGNQPQHF